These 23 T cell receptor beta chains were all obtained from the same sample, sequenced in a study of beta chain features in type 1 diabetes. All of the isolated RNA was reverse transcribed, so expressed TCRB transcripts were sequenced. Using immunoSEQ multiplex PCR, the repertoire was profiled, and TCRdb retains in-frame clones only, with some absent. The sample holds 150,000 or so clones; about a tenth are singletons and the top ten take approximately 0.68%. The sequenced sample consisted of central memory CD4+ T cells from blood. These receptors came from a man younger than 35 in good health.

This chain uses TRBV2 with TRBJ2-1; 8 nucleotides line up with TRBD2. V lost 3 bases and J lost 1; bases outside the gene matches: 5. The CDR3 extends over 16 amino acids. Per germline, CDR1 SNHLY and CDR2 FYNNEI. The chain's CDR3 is CASSEFAGGSYNEQFF. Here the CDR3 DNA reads TGTGCCAGCAGTGAGTTTGCGGGGGGTTCCTACAATGAGCAGTTCTTC.

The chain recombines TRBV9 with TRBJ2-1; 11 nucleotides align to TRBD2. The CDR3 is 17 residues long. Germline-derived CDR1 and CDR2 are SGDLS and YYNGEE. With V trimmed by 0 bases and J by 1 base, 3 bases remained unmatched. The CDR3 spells CASSVATSGASYNEQFF. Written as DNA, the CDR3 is TGTGCCAGCAGCGTAGCGACTAGCGGGGCTTCCTACAATGAGCAGTTCTTC.

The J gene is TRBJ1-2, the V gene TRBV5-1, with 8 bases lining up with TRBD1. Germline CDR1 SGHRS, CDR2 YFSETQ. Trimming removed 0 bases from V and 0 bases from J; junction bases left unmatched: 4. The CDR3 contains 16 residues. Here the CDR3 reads CASSLARTGPNYGYTF. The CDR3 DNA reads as TGCGCCAGCAGCTTGGCGAGGACAGGGCCTAACTATGGCTACACCTTC.

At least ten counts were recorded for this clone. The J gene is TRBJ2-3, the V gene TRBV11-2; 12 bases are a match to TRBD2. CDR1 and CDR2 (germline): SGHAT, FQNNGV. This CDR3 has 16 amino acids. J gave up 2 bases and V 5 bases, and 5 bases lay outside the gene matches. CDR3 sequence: CASSKGLAGNTDTQYF. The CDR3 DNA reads TGTGCCAGCAGCAAAGGACTAGCGGGGAACACAGATACGCAGTATTTT.

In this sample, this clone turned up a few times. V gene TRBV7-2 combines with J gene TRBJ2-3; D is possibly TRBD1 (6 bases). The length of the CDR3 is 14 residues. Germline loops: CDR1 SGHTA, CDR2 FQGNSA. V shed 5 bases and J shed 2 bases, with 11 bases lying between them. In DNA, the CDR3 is TGTGCCAGCAGCCGTGTGGGGGCCACAGATACGCAGTATTTT. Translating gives CASSRVGATDTQYF.

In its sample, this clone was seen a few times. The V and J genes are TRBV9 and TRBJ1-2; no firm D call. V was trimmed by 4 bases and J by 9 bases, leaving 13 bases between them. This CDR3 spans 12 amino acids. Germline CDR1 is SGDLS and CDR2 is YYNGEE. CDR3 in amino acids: CASSSSVVSYTF. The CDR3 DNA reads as TGTGCCAGCAGCTCAAGCGTGGTTAGCTACACCTTC.

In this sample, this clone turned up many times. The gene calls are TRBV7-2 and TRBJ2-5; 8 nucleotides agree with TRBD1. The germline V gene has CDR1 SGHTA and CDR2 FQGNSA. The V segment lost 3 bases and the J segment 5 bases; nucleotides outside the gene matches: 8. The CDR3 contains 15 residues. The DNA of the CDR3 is TGTGCCAGCAGCTTTAGGACAGGGAGGAGTGAGACCCAGTACTTC. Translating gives CASSFRTGRSETQYF.

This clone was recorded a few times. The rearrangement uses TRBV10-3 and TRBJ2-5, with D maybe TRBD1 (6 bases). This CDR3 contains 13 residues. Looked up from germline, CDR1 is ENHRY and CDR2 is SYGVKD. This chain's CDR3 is CAHRTETQETQYF. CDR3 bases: TGTGCACATAGGACAGAAACTCAAGAGACCCAGTACTTC.

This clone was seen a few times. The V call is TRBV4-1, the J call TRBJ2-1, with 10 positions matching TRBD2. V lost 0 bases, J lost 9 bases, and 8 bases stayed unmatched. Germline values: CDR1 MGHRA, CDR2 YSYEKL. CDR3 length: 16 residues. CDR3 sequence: CASSQDPAGGTGEQFF. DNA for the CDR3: TGCGCCAGCAGCCAAGACCCAGCGGGGGGGACGGGTGAGCAGTTCTTC.

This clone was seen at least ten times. Here the CDR3 reads CASSGSGGPGETQYF. CDR3 nucleotide sequence: TGTGCCAGCAGCGGTAGCGGGGGGCCGGGAGAGACCCAGTACTTC. This chain joins TRBV7-2 and TRBJ2-5; 10 nucleotides line up with TRBD2. The germline CDR1 and CDR2 sequences are SGHTA and FQGNSA. Unmatched junction bases numbered 7, after V lost 5 bases and J lost 4 bases. This CDR3 region has 15 residues.

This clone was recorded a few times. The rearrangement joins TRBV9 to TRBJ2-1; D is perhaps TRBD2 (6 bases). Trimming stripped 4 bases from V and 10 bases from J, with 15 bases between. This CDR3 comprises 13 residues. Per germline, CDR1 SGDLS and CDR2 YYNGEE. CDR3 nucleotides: TGTGCCAGCAGCCCGGGGGTCCTTAAAGAGCAGTTCTTC. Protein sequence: CASSPGVLKEQFF.

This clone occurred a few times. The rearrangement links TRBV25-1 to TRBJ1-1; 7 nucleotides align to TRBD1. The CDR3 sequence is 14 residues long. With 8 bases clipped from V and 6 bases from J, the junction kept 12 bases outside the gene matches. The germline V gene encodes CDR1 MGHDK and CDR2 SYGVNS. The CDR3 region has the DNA TGTGCCAGCGCTTATGGGGGACAGAGGGCTGAAGCTTTCTTT. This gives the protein CASAYGGQRAEAFF. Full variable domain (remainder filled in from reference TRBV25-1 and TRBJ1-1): EADIYQTPRYLVIGTGKKITLECSQTMGHDKMYWYQQDPGMELHLIHYSYGVNSTEKGDLSSESTVSRIRTEHFPLTLESARPSHTSQYLCASAYGGQRAEAFFGQGTRLTVV.

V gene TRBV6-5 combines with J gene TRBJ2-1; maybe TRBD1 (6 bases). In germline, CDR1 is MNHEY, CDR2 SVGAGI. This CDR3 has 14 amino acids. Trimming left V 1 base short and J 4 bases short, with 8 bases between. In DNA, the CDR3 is TGTGCCAGCAGTTACTTCGGACAGTACAATGAGCAGTTCTTC. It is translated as CASSYFGQYNEQFF.

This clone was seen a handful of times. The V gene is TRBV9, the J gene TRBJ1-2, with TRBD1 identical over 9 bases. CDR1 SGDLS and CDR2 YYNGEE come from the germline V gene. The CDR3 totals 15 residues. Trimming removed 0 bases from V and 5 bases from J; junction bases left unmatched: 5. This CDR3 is CASSVVGTGSYGYTF. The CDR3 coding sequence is TGTGCCAGCAGCGTAGTGGGGACAGGGTCGTATGGCTACACCTTC.

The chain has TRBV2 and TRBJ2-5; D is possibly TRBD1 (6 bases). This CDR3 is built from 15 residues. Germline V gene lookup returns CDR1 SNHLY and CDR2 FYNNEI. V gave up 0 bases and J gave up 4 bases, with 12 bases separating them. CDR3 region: CASSEALGRGETQYF. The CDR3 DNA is TGTGCCAGCAGTGAAGCGCTGGGCAGGGGAGAGACCCAGTACTTC.

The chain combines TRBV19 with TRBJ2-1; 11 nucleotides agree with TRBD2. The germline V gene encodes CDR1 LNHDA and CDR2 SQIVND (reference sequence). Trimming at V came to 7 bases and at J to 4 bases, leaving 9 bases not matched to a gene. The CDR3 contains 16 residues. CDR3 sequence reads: CASTDSLAGGYNEQFF. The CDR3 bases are TGTGCCAGTACCGATTCCCTAGCGGGGGGATACAATGAGCAGTTCTTC.

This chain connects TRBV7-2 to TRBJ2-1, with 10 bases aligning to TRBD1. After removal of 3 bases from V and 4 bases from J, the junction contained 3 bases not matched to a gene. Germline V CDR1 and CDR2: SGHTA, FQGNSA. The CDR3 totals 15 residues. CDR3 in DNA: TGTGCCAGCAGCTTCGGACAGGGGGATTACAATGAGCAGTTCTTC. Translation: CASSFGQGDYNEQFF.

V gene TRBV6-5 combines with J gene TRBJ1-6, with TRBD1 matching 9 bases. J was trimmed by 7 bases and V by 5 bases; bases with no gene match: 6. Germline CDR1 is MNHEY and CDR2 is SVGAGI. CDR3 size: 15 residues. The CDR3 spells CASSPKQGANSPLHF. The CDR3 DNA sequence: TGTGCCAGCAGTCCGAAACAGGGGGCGAATTCACCCCTCCACTTT.

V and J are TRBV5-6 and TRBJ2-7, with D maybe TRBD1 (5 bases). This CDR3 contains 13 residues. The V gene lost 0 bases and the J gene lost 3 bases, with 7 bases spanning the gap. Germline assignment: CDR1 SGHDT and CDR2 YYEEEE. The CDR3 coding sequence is TGTGCCAGCAGCTTGGGACAGATCTACGAGCAGTACTTC. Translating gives CASSLGQIYEQYF.

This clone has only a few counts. Here the CDR3 reads CASKNRGIYQETQYF. CDR3 nucleotide sequence: TGTGCCAGCAAGAACAGGGGGATCTACCAAGAGACCCAGTACTTC. V is TRBV6-1 and J is TRBJ2-5; 8 bases match TRBD1. CDR1 and CDR2 (germline): MNHNS, SASEGT. V shed 7 bases, J shed 0 bases, and the junction held 7 bases outside the gene matches. The CDR3 has 15 amino acids.

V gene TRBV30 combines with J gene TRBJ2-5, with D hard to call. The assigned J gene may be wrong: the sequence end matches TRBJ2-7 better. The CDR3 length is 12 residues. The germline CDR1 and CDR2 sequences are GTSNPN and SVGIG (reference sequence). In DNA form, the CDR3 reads TGTGCCTGGAAAGAGTTAAACTACGAGCAGTACTTC. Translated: CAWKELNYEQYF.

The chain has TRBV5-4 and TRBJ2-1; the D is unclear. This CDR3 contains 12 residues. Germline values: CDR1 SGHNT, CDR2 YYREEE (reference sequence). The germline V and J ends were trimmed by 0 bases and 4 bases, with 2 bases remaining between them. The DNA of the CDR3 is TGTGCCAGCAGCTTGGCGTACAATGAGCAGTTCTTC. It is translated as CASSLAYNEQFF.

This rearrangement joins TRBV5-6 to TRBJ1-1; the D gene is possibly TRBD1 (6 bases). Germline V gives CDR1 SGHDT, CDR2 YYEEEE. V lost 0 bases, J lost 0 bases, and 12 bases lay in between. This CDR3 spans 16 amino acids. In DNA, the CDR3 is TGTGCCAGCAGCTTGGCGGCAGGGGACATGAACACTGAAGCTTTCTTT. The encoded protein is CASSLAAGDMNTEAFF.